A single sample is the source of the 6 T cell receptor beta chains below, sequenced in a study of T cell repertoires in cytomegalovirus infection. TCRdb processed the reads anew with MiXCR; each CDR3 protein has one entry. The sample has 300,000 or so distinct CDR3 sequences, around 10% seen once. The material sequenced was PBMCs. These receptors all come from a human donor in good health (CMV status not recorded). Some clones in this sample may be carry-over from other donors' samples.

V gene TRBV20-1 combines with J gene TRBJ2-1; a weak D match, TRBD2 (7 bases). This CDR3 comprises 18 residues. Germline V gene lookup returns CDR1 DFQATT and CDR2 SNEGSKA (reference sequence). Deletions cut 6 bases from V and 5 bases from J, with 29 bases between. CDR3 amino acids: CSAIMTRGGAPRNNEQFF. The DNA of the CDR3 is TGCAGTGCCATCATGACAAGGGGGGGTGCCCCGAGAAACAATGAGCAGTTCTTC.

This clonotype was seen many times. The V and J genes are TRBV7-2 and TRBJ2-3; 8 bases agree with TRBD2. The ends lost 7 bases at V and 6 bases at J; junction bases unmatched: 18. Germline CDR1 reads SGHTA; CDR2 reads FQGNSA. There are 17 residues in the CDR3. The CDR3, as DNA: TGTGCCAGCACCCAGACCGTAGCCGGGGGGGTTCGGGATACGCAGTATTTT. Its protein product is CASTQTVAGGVRDTQYF. Full variable domain (missing parts from reference TRBV7-2 and TRBJ2-3): GAGVSQSPSNKVTEKGKDVELRCDPISGHTALYWYRQSLGQGLEFLIYFQGNSAPDKSGLPSDRFSAERTGGSVSTLTIQRTQQEDSAVYLCASTQTVAGGVRDTQYFGPGTRLTVL.

In its sample, this clonotype was seen many times. This chain joins TRBV7-8 and TRBJ2-7; D gene uncertain. The CDR3 loop spans 12 amino acids. The germline CDR1 and CDR2 sequences are SGHVS and FQNEAQ. Trimming left V 1 base short and J 6 bases short, with 7 bases between. CDR3 nucleotides: TGTGCCAGCAGCTTAGTGACGGGCGAGCAGTACTTC. This codes for CASSLVTGEQYF.

In this sample, this clonotype turned up many times. V gene TRBV4-2 combines with J gene TRBJ1-1; D gene ambiguous. V shed 0 bases and J shed 1 base, with 15 bases lying between them. The CDR3 is 17 amino acids. Germline CDR1 LGHNA, CDR2 YNFKEQ. CDR3 loop: CASSQEVRRARNTEAFF. In DNA form, the CDR3 reads TGTGCCAGCAGCCAAGAAGTTAGGAGGGCGCGGAACACTGAAGCTTTCTTT.

This rearrangement joins TRBV6-5 to TRBJ2-5; 9 nucleotides agree with TRBD1. The V and J ends lost 0 bases and 5 bases, in that order; junction bases with no gene match: 4. The germline gives CDR1 MNHEY, CDR2 SVGAGI. The CDR3 has 15 amino acids. The CDR3 region is CASSYSDRGWETQYF. The CDR3 DNA follows: TGTGCCAGCAGTTACTCGGACAGGGGATGGGAGACCCAGTACTTC.

The rearrangement links TRBV9 to TRBJ2-5; 8 bases map to TRBD1. V dropped 4 bases and J dropped 1; count of bases not matched to a gene: 6. Germline V gives CDR1 SGDLS, CDR2 YYNGEE. The length of the CDR3 is 15 residues. CDR3 coding DNA: TGTGCCAGCAGCACGTCCGGGACAGGCCAAGAGACCCAGTACTTC. Protein sequence: CASSTSGTGQETQYF.